The T cell receptor beta chain described here comes from a study of blood T cell repertoires in COVID-19 (dated by TCRdb to the early 2020s). Regarding the complete study: The collaborator samples originated in the United States, Italy and Spain and spanned the acute and convalescent phases of COVID-19. The material from the prospective study consisted of cDNA or gDNA derived from T cells, B-cell-depleted T cells, or PBMCs. The dataset comprised deeply sampled blood TCRbeta repertoires from subjects exposed to, actively infected with, or recovered from COVID-19. The repertoires were released in a freely available public database meant as a resource for research on the immune response to SARS-CoV-2. The samples were drawn from the first 160 participants of the ongoing ImmuneRACE study and from more than 1,000 subjects provided by 6 global collaborators. The sample metadata nearly always contained a de-identified subject ID, COVID-19 status, age in years and sex. Where available, HLA class I and class II types were taken from metadata supplied by the sample provider and were not determined by assay-based typing.

The full study reports these points: The quantity of clinical and demographic metadata differed by source and by participant and was supplied without curation.

The collaborating institutions used their own protocols to collect whole blood in K2EDTA tubes. Collaborator samples were shipped for TCRbeta analysis as frozen whole blood, isolated PBMCs, or DNA extracted from either sample type. About this clone: The antigen this receptor binds is unknown. Base qualities are not at hand, and no much larger clone is one base apart.

From the germline V gene, CDR1 is SGHDT and CDR2 is YYEEEE. The cysteine opens and the phenylalanine closes a CDR3 of 15 amino acids. The kept DNA is CDR3 alone, 45 bases in frame from the first base. Trimming accounts for 1 base at V and 3 bases at J, while the number of junction bases matched to no gene is 5. TCRbeta CDR3 regions were amplified from genomic DNA by means of the immunoSEQ Assay, a bias-controlled multiplex PCR. As for the authors' bioinformatics: The number of nucleated cells in each sample was estimated from the amplification of reference gene primers within the assay. To quantify the absolute abundance of each unique TCRbeta CDR3 rearrangement, sequence reads were collapsed and filtered. For each sample, productive Simpson clonality was calculated as the square root of Simpson's diversity index over productive rearrangements. As stored in TCRdb, this immuneACCESS dataset retains in-frame rearrangements with V and J assigned. A fraction of the clones does not appear; measured against another copy, unresolved V genes explain less than half of the discrepancy, and the remainder lacks a known reason. V, J and clone size were drawn from that table, and D and trimming were deduced from the DNA. The sample data list 45,000 or so clones, and around 80% of these were observed just once. The top ten hold around 15% of the sample.

The sample taken for sequencing was peripheral blood. The rearranged segments are TRBV5-6 and TRBJ2-7, with TRBD1 matching 9 junction bases. The TCR comes from a human donor in a cohort sampled during active COVID-19. The nucleotide sequence is given as TGTGCCAGCAGCTTGACAGGGGGCGCCCACTACGAGCAGTACTTC. Protein translation: CASSLTGGAHYEQYF.